This T cell receptor (beta chain) was retrieved from a study of blood T cell repertoires in COVID-19. Sequenced by immunoSEQ multiplex PCR; TCRdb stores in-frame clones only, minus some. In the table there are 110,000 to 150,000 clones, roughly three quarters of which are singletons. Germline V gene data show CDR1 as MNHEY and CDR2 as SMNVEV (reference sequence). The J segment lost 5 bases and the V segment lost 3 bases, leaving 6 bases of the junction unmatched. This CDR3 region has 14 residues. This TCR was sampled from a woman aged 55-70 years with acute or convalescent COVID-19. The V call is TRBV27, the J call TRBJ2-7; TRBD1 matches 8 bases. Material for sequencing was peripheral blood. The CDR3 DNA sequence: TGTGCCAGCAGTTTTAAAGGACAGGGCCACGAGCAGTACTTC. The encoded protein is CASSFKGQGHEQYF.